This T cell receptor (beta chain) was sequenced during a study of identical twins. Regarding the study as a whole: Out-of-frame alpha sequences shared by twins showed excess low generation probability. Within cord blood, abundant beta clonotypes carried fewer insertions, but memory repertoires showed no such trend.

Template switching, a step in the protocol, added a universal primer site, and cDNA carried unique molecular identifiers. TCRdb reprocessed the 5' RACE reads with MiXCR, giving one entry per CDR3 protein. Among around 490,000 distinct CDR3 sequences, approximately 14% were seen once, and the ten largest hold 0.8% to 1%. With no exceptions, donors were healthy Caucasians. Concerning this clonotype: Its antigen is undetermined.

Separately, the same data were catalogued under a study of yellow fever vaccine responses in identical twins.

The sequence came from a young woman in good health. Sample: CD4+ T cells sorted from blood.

In DNA, the CDR3 is TGTGCCAGCAGAGATTACTCACAGTCGCCTACGCAGTATTTT. It codes for CASRDYSQSPTQYF. This chain links TRBV25-1 with TRBJ2-3; D unclear. From germline, CDR1 is MGHDK and CDR2 SYGVNS. The ends were cut back, 6 bases at V and 8 bases at J, with 18 bases in the middle. The length of the CDR3 is 14 residues.